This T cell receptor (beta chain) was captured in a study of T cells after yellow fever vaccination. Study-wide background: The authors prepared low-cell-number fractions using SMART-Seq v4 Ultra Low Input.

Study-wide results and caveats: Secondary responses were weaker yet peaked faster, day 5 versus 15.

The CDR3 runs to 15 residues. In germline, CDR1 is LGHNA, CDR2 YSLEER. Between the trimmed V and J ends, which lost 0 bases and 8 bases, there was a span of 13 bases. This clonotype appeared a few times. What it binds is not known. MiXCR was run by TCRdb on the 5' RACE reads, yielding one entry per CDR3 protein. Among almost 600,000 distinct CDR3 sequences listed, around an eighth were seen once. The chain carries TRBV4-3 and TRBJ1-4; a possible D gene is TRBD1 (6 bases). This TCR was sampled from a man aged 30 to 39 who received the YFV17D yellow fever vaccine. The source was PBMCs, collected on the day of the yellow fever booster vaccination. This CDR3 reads CASSQDTGKGEKLFF. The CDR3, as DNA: TGCGCCAGCAGCCAAGATACAGGGAAAGGGGAAAAACTGTTTTTT.